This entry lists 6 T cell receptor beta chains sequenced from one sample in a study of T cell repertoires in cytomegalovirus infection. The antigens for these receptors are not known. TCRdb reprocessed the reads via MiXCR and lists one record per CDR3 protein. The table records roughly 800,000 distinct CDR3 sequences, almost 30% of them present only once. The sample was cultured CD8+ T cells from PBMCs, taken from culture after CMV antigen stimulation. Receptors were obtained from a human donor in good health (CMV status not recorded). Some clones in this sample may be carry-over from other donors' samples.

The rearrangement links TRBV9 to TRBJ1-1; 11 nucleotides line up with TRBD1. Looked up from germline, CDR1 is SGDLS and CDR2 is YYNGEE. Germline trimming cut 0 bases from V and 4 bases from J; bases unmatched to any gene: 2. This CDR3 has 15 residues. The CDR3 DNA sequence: TGTGCCAGCAGCGTAGAGGACAGGGGGCTCACTGAAGCTTTCTTT. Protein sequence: CASSVEDRGLTEAFF.

CDR3 region: CASSSGTGVYGYTF. In DNA, the CDR3 is TGTGCCAGCAGTTCCGGGACAGGGGTGTATGGCTACACCTTC. The V and J genes are TRBV27 and TRBJ1-2; 10 positions match TRBD1. CDR1 and CDR2 from the germline V gene are MNHEY and SMNVEV (reference sequence). CDR3 size: 14 residues. The V gene end was trimmed by 4 bases and the J gene end by 5 bases; junction bases not matched to a gene: 4.

CDR3 in amino acids: CASSQGTGVQETQYF. The CDR3 nucleotides are TGCGCCAGCAGCCAGGGGACAGGGGTCCAAGAGACCCAGTACTTC. V is TRBV4-3 and J is TRBJ2-5, with TRBD1 matching 10 bases. Germline V gene data show CDR1 as LGHNA and CDR2 as YSLEER. This CDR3 contains 15 residues. J lost 1 base, V lost 3 bases, and 2 bases had no gene match.

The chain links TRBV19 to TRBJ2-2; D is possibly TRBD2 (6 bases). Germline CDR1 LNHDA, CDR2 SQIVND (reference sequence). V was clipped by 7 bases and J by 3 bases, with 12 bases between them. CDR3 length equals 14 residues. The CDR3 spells CASTYGGHTGELFF. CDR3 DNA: TGTGCCAGTACGTACGGAGGGCACACCGGGGAGCTGTTTTTT.

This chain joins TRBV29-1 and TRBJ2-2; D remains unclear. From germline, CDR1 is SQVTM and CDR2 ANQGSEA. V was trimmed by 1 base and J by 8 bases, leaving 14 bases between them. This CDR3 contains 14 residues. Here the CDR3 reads CSVEVAGLAGELFF. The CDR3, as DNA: TGCAGCGTTGAAGTTGCAGGCCTGGCGGGGGAGCTGTTTTTT.

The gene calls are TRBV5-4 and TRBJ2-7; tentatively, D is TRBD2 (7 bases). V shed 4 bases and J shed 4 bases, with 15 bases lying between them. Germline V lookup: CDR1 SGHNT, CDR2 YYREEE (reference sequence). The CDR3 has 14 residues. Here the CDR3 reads CASSPGRGAYEQYF. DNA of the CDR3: TGTGCCAGCAGCCCCGGACGGGGGGCTTACGAGCAGTACTTC.